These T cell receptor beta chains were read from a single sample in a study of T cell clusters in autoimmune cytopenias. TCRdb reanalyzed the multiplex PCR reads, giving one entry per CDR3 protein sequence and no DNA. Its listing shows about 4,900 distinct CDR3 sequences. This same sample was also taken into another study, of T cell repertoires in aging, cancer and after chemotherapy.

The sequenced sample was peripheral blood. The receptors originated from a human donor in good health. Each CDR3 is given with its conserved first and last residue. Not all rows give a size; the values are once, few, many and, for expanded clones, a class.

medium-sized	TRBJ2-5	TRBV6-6	CASTRLGQGEGQETQYF
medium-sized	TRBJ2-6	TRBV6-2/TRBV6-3	CASSYIGDRGSGANVLTF
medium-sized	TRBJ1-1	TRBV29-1	CSVDRDSAEAFF
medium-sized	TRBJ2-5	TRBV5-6	CASSLPPAGGRETQYF
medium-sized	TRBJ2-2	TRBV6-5	CASRVLTGELFF
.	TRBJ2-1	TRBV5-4	CASSLTTGANEQFF
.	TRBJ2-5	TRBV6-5	CASSYSGGQLQETQYF
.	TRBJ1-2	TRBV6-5	CAAGANYGYTF
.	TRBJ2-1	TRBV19	CASRPSDGRGPHEQFF
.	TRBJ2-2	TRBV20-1	CSARDAGGRTGELFF
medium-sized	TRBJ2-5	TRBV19	CASTATGSGGGETQYF
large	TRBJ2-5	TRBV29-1	CSVGTDQETQYF
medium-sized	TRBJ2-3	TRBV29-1	CSVEDVGGYLGGVTDTQYF
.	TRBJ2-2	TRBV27	CASSPGTGRGFAGELFF
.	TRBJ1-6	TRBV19	CASSGQARRSPLHF
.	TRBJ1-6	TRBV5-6	CASSLGLQEGYSPLHF
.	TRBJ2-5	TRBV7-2	CASSFVRRYQETQYF
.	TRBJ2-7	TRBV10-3	CAISALSQTGTGGEQYF
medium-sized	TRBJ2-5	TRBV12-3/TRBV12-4	CASSLPGQETQYF
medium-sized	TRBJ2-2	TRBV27	CASSPDRTGELFF
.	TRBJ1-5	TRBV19	CASSIRGVSGGNQPQHF
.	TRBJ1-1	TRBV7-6	CASSPGAGTEAFF
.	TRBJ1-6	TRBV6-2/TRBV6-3	CASRIQGSGSPLHF
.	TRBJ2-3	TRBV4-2	CASSQDLGGGASDTQYF
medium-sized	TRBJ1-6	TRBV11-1	CASSPGQGRSPLHF
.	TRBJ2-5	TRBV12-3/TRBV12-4	CASSPQRAGGRETQYF
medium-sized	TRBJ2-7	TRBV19	CASSMGGLISYEQYF
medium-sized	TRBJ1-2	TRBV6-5	CASSYSRQFNYGYTF
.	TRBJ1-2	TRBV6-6	CASSPDRRQGYTF
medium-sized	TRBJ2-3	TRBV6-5	CASRPQGAGGTDTQYF
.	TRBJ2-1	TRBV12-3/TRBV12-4	CASRDGIYNEQFF
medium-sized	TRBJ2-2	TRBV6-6	CASSYPPGPGELFF
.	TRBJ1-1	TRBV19	CASSSPPGQRTEAFF
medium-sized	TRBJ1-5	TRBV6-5	CASRAGSYQPQHF
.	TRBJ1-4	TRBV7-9	CASSPGQGGSNEKLFF
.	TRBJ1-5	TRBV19	CASSIQEDSAPQHF
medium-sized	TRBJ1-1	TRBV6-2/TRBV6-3	CASSYGGNTEAFF
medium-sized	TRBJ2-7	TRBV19	CASRPGTGKGEQYF
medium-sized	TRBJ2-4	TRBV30	CAWSGAEGTITAKNIQYF
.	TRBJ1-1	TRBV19	CASSIGETEAFF
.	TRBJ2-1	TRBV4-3	CASSQVNSGLAGPYNEQFF